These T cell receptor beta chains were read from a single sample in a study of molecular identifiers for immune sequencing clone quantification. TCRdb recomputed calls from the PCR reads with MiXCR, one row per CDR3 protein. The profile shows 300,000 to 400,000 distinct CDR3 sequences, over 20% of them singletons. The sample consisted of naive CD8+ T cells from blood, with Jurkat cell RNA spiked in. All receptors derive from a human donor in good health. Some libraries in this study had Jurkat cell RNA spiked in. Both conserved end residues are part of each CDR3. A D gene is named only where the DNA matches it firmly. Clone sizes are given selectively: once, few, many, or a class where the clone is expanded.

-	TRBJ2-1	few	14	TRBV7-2	TGTGCCAGCAGCTTGGAGGGGGCGAGTTATGAGCAGTTCTTC	CASSLEGASYEQFF
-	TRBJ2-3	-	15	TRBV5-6	TGTGCCAGCAGCCGGTGGTCCCCGGAGGTAGATACGCAGTATTTT	CASSRWSPEVDTQYF
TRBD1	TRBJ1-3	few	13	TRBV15	TGTGCCACGGATACAGGGGGTGGAAACACCATATATTTT	CATDTGGGNTIYF
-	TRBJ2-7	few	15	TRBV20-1	TGCAGTGCTAGAGATCTCAGGACAGTAAAATACGAGCAGTACTTC	CSARDLRTVKYEQYF
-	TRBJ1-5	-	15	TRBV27	TGTGCCAGCAGCATGTCAGGGTCTGGCGGTCAGCCCCAGCATTTT	CASSMSGSGGQPQHF
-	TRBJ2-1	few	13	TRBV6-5	TGTGCCAGCAGTTACATTTCGGGCAATGAGCAGTTCTTC	CASSYISGNEQFF
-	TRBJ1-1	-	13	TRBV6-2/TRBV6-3	TGTGCCAGCACCGTGTCTTGGTTTTCTGAAGCTTTCTTT	CASTVSWFSEAFF
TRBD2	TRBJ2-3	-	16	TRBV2	TGTGCCAGCAGTGACTCAGCGGGGAGCAGCACAGATACGCAGTATTTT	CASSDSAGSSTDTQYF
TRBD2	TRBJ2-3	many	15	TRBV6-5	TGTGCCAGCAGCCCTCTAGCGGGGGTTTCAGATACGCAGTATTTT	CASSPLAGVSDTQYF
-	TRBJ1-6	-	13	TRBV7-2	TGTGCCAGCAGCTTCGCCTATAATTCACTCCTCCACTTT	CASSFAYNSLLHF
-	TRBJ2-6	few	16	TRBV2	TGTGCCAGCGCTGGCACAGGGTACTCTGGGGCCAACGTCCTGACTTTC	CASAGTGYSGANVLTF
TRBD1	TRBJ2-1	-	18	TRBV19	TGTGCCAGTAGTATAGTCCGGGGTCGACAGGGATCCTACAATGAGCAGTTCTTC	CASSIVRGRQGSYNEQFF
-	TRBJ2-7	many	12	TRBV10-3	TGTGCCATCATGGGGGAGGCCGACGAGCAGTACTTC	CAIMGEADEQYF
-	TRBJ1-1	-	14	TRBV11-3	TGTGCCGGTATACGAGGGAGACGCCGATCCAATGCTTTCTTT	CAGIRGRRRSNAFF
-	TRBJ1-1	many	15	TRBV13	TGTGCCAGCAGCTTAGGCCTACAGGGCGGAACTGAAGCTTTCTTT	CASSLGLQGGTEAFF
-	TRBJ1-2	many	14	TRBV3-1	TGTGCCAGCAGCCAAGATCTAGGAAACTATGGCTACACCTTC	CASSQDLGNYGYTF
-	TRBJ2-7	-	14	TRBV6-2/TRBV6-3	TGTGCCAGCAGTTACTTCGTGGGGTCGGACGAGCAGTACTTC	CASSYFVGSDEQYF
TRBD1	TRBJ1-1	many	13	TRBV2	TGTGCCAGCAAGGGACAGGGGGACACTGAAGCTTTCTTT	CASKGQGDTEAFF
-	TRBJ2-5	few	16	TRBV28	TGTGCCAGCAGTATAGCCGGGCCGGGAAGACAAGAGACCCAGTACTTC	CASSIAGPGRQETQYF
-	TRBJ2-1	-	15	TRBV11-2	TGTGCCAGCAGCATGACGCGAAGGAGCTGCAATGAGCAGTTCTTC	CASSMTRRSCNEQFF
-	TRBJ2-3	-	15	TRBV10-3	TGTGCCATCAGTGAGTCCGCGACCGTAGGAGATACGCAGTATTTT	CAISESATVGDTQYF
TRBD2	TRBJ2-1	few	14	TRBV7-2	TGTGCCACCTGGGGAGGGCCAAACTACAATGAGCAGTTCTTC	CATWGGPNYNEQFF
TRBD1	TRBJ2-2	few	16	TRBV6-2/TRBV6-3	TGTGCCAGCAGTGGACAGGGGGCGTTTGTGACCGGGGAGCTGTTTTTT	CASSGQGAFVTGELFF
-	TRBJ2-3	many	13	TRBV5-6	TGTGCCAGCAGCTTGTGGAGCACAGATACGCAGTATTTT	CASSLWSTDTQYF
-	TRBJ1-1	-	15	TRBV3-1	TGTGCCAGCAGCCAAGAGGGGCTGGGGGGTCAGGGAGCTTTCTTT	CASSQEGLGGQGAFF
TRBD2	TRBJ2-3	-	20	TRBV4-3	TGCGCCAGCAGCCAAGATCTTATGCTAGCGGGGGGGCTAGGCACAGATACGCAGTATTTT	CASSQDLMLAGGLGTDTQYF
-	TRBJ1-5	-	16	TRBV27	TGTGCCAGCAGTTTATATCAGAGGGATAGCAATCAGCCCCAGCATTTT	CASSLYQRDSNQPQHF
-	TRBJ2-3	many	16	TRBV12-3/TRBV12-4	TGTGCCAGCAGCTATCTAAAAGGACCGAGCACAGATACGCAGTATTTT	CASSYLKGPSTDTQYF
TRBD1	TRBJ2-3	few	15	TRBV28	TGTGCCAGCAGTTTGCCCGGGACAGAGACAGATACGCAGTATTTT	CASSLPGTETDTQYF
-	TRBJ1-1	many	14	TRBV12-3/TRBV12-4	TGTGCCAGCAGTTTAGGGGATGTGAACACTGAAGCTTTCTTT	CASSLGDVNTEAFF
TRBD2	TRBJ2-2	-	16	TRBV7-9	TGTGCCAGCAGCCCCCTAGCGGGAGCGAGGGCCGGGGGGCTGTTTTTT	CASSPLAGARAGGLFF
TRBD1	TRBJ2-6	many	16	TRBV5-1	TGCGCCAGCAGCCCGGACAGGGCGAGTGGGGCCAACGTCCTGACTTTC	CASSPDRASGANVLTF
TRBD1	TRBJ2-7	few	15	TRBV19	TGTGCCAGTAGTATTGGGACAGGAGACCCCTACGAGCAGTACTTC	CASSIGTGDPYEQYF
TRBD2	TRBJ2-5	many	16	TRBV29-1	TGCAGCGCCGCCGACCTTAGCGGGAGGGCTGGAGAGACCCAGTACTTC	CSAADLSGRAGETQYF
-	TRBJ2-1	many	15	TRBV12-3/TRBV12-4	TGTGCCAGCAGTTTTGGCTTAAGCTCCTACAATGAGCAGTTCTTC	CASSFGLSSYNEQFF
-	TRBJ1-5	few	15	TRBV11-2	TGTGCCAGCAGCTTATCACGGGGTAGCAATCAGCCCCAGCATTTT	CASSLSRGSNQPQHF
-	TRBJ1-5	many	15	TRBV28	TGTGCCAGCAGCCAGACAGCGACTAGCAATCAGCCCCAGCATTTT	CASSQTATSNQPQHF
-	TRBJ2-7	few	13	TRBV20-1	TGCAGTGCAACCCGTGGGGGCTCCTACGAGCAGTACTTC	CSATRGGSYEQYF
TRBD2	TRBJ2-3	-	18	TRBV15	TGTGCCACCATCCAGACTAGCGGGAGGGCCGCTATTCCAGATACGCAGTATTTT	CATIQTSGRAAIPDTQYF
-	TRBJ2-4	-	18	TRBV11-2	TGTGCCAGCAGCTTAGGAAGGGGGGTATACTTAGCCAAAAACATTCAGTACTTC	CASSLGRGVYLAKNIQYF
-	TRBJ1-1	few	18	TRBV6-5	TGTGCCAGCAGTTGGTCCCTCAGGGAGGGTTTTGTGGGAACTGAAGCTTTCTTT	CASSWSLREGFVGTEAFF